This TCR beta chain was observed in a study of cytomegalovirus exposure and HLA in healthy donors. The length of the CDR3 is 13 residues. V was trimmed by 5 bases and J by 5 bases, leaving 9 bases between them. CDR1 SGHAT and CDR2 FQDESV come from the germline V gene (reference sequence). Whole-study findings and limits: When analyzed later, a missense DCLRE1C variant was found to be linked to TCR beta V- and J-gene trimming. The study flagged roughly 150 TCR beta chains as cytomegalovirus-associated.

Donors had nominal health at sampling but likely had unrecorded immune exposures. This donor's record omits CMV serostatus. This clone was seen just once. Its antigen is as yet unknown. Primers: 60 Vbeta forward and 13 Jbeta reverse. The assay was immunoSEQ multiplex PCR, and TCRdb's table has in-frame clones only and misses some. The sample comprises approximately 91,000 clones, around 59% of which are singletons, and 2.3% rests with the top ten. The receptor comes from a human donor in good health. The sequenced sample consisted of PBMCs. V is TRBV11-1 and J is TRBJ2-2, with D possibly being TRBD1 (5 bases). CDR3 region: CASSPDSTGELFF. CDR3 in DNA: TGTGCCAGCAGCCCCGACAGTACCGGGGAGCTGTTTTTT.